This passage covers 27 T cell receptor beta chains from one sample sequenced in a study of cytomegalovirus exposure and HLA in healthy donors. PCR used 60 Vbeta primers and 13 Jbeta primers. Produced via immunoSEQ multiplex PCR; TCRdb's table is partial and in-frame only. The table lists about 120,000 clones, about 80% of them singletons, with roughly 4.3% in the top ten. Material: PBMCs. Every receptor here comes from a man aged 30 to 39 in good health and CMV-seropositive.

This chain connects TRBV6-5 to TRBJ2-7; 7 bases match TRBD1. Unmatched junction bases numbered 6, after V lost 5 bases and J lost 2 bases. This CDR3 contains 14 residues. Germline V gene data show CDR1 as MNHEY and CDR2 as SVGAGI. The CDR3 region has the DNA TGTGCCAGCAGTCCGACAGGGACACCCTACGAGCAGTACTTC. This encodes CASSPTGTPYEQYF.

This clone has just one count. At one boundary the junction diverges from the germline segment, which might be a read error. The CDR3 sequence: CSSSSGYEQYF. The CDR3 coding sequence is TGTTCCAGCAGCTCGGGCTACGAGCAGTACTTC. This chain connects TRBV7-9 to TRBJ2-7; no definite D call. Germline lookup yields CDR1 SEHNR and CDR2 FQNEAQ (reference sequence). The CDR3 totals 11 residues.

The genes are TRBV5-4 and TRBJ2-3, with D perhaps matching TRBD2 (5 bases). V lost 3 bases and J lost 1, with 12 bases in between. Germline V gene data show CDR1 as SGHNT and CDR2 as YYREEE (reference sequence). This CDR3 contains 15 residues. The CDR3 is CASSSTVARTDTQYF. CDR3 bases: TGTGCCAGCAGCTCTACGGTAGCGCGCACAGATACGCAGTATTTT.

Concerning this clone: At one boundary the junction diverges from the germline segment, which might be a read error. J is TRBJ2-3 and V is TRBV7-7, with 8 bases matching TRBD2. The CDR3 is 14 amino acids. Germline values: CDR1 SSHAT, CDR2 FNYEAQ (reference sequence). The CDR3: CASSFGGAVDTQYF. In DNA form, the CDR3 reads TGTGCTAGCAGCTTCGGGGGGGCCGTCGATACGCAGTATTTT.

The chain recombines TRBV7-6 with TRBJ2-1, with 8 bases fitting TRBD1. Germline V gene data show CDR1 as SGHVS and CDR2 as FNYEAQ. The CDR3 totals 14 residues. Trimming at V came to 3 bases and at J to 11 bases, leaving 9 bases not matched to a gene. CDR3 loop: CASSLQGTGGQQFF. CDR3 nucleotide sequence: TGTGCCAGCAGCTTGCAGGGGACAGGCGGGCAGCAGTTCTTC.

The chain is built from TRBV4-3 and TRBJ1-1; D unclear. This CDR3 is 15 amino acids long. CDR1 is LGHNA, CDR2 YSLEER, per germline. V was shortened by 0 bases and J by 4 bases, with 12 bases between the two germline ends. CDR3 nucleotides: TGCGCCAGCAGCCAAGATGACCGCCGACTCACTGAAGCTTTCTTT. Translated: CASSQDDRRLTEAFF.

This clone appeared once. V is TRBV6-5 and J is TRBJ2-3; possibly TRBD2 for D (7 bases). Germline V gene sequence: CDR1 MNHEY, CDR2 SVGAGI. CDR3 length: 13 amino acids. Deletions cut 4 bases from V and 6 bases from J, with 11 bases between. CDR3 region: CASSSGGLDTQYF. CDR3 DNA sequence: TGTGCCAGCAGTTCGGGGGGCCTGGATACGCAGTATTTT.

As for this clone: Its ends do not fully match the called genes, so a read error is possible. The chain employs TRBV7-9 and TRBJ2-7; 9 bases fit TRBD1. This CDR3 is built from 12 residues. Germline CDR1 and CDR2: SEHNR and FQNEAQ (reference sequence). The CDR3 spells CSSSPTGGEQYF. CDR3 DNA: TGTTCCAGCAGCCCGACAGGGGGCGAGCAGTACTTC. The full variable domain, with the rest looked up from reference TRBV7-9 and TRBJ2-7, is DTGVSQNPRHKITKRGQNVTFRCDPISEHNRLYWYRQTLGQGPEFLTYFQNEAQLEKSRLLSDRFSAERPKGSFSTLEIQRTEQGDSAMYLCSSSPTGGEQYFGPGTRLTVT.

The chain is built from TRBV28 and TRBJ2-1; TRBD2 aligns across 9 bases. The CDR3 has 16 amino acids. The germline V gene encodes CDR1 MDHEN and CDR2 SYDVKM. V gave up 3 bases and J gave up 9 bases; unmatched junction bases: 12. CDR3 amino acids: CASSFLGLAPDSEQFF. CDR3 bases: TGTGCCAGCAGTTTCTTAGGACTAGCGCCAGACAGTGAGCAGTTCTTC.

The chain has TRBV10-1 and TRBJ1-4, with 8 bases matching TRBD1. Trimming removed 8 bases from V and 7 bases from J; junction bases left unmatched: 9. Germline V gene sequence: CDR1 WNHNN, CDR2 SYGVQD (reference sequence). This CDR3 region has 14 residues. CDR3 coding DNA: TGCGCCAGCGTCTGGCGGGACAGGACTGAAAAACTGTTTTTT. It yields the protein CASVWRDRTEKLFF.

As to this clone: The junction and the germline gene differ at one end; a read error may be behind it. This chain connects TRBV7-9 to TRBJ1-1; 9 bases are a match to TRBD1. The CDR3 is 16 residues long. Germline V CDR1 and CDR2: SEHNR, FQNEAQ (reference sequence). This CDR3 is CSSSSPQGARGTEAFF. The CDR3 DNA sequence: TGTTCCAGCAGCTCACCACAGGGGGCGCGGGGGACTGAAGCTTTCTTT.

Notes on this clone: Within the sample, other DNA sequences also encode this same CDR3. V gene TRBV6-5 combines with J gene TRBJ1-4; D unclear. CDR1 and CDR2 from the germline V gene are MNHEY and SVGAGI. This CDR3 is 15 amino acids long. Deletions cut 3 bases from V and 7 bases from J, with 15 bases between. CDR3 in amino acids: CASSYHPGLAEKLFF. DNA for the CDR3: TGTGCCAGCAGTTATCATCCGGGTTTGGCTGAAAAACTGTTTTTT.

The chain is built from TRBV7-2 and TRBJ1-1, with D unclear. CDR1 and CDR2 from the germline V gene are SGHTA and FQGNSA. The V end was cut by 1 base, the J end by 0 bases, with 9 bases between. The CDR3 spans 15 residues. DNA of the CDR3: TGTGCCAGCAGCTTAGTCCACTTTATGAACACTGAAGCTTTCTTT. Translation gives CASSLVHFMNTEAFF. The complete variable domain, with remaining parts taken from reference TRBV7-2 and TRBJ1-1, reads GAGVSQSPSNKVTEKGKDVELRCDPISGHTALYWYRQSLGQGLEFLIYFQGNSAPDKSGLPSDRFSAERTGGSVSTLTIQRTQQEDSAVYLCASSLVHFMNTEAFFGQGTRLTVV.

This chain joins TRBV4-3 and TRBJ1-4; tentatively, D is TRBD1 (6 bases). Germline CDR1 LGHNA, CDR2 YSLEER. The CDR3 sequence is 14 residues long. V lost 1 base and J 8 bases, leaving 11 bases between the germline ends. CDR3 region: CASSQGYRDEKLFF. The CDR3 coding sequence is TGCGCCAGCAGCCAAGGGTACAGGGACGAAAAACTGTTTTTT.

This clone has only a few counts. The DNA of the CDR3 is TGCAGCGTTGATGGGGCGTCCTCCTACAATGAGCAGTTCTTC. Its translation: CSVDGASSYNEQFF. This rearrangement joins TRBV29-1 to TRBJ2-1; tentatively, D is TRBD1 (5 bases). CDR3 length: 14 residues. Trimming took off 3 bases at V and 0 bases at J, with 9 bases between the two ends. Germline CDR1 SQVTM, CDR2 ANQGSEA.

The chain carries TRBV11-3 and TRBJ2-3, with a tentative D call TRBD2 (7 bases). The germline CDR1 and CDR2 sequences are SGHNT and YENEEA. This CDR3 spans 13 amino acids. V was clipped by 7 bases and J by 15 bases, with 23 bases between them. CDR3 sequence reads: CASTPQGRGPYYF. In DNA, the CDR3 is TGTGCCAGCACCCCCCAGGGGAGGGGACCCTATTATTTT.

This clone was counted a single time. The rearrangement uses TRBV4-2 and TRBJ1-5; no clear D gene. The CDR3 covers 15 residues. The germline V gene encodes CDR1 LGHNA and CDR2 YNFKEQ. V lost 0 bases, J lost 7 bases, and 13 bases lay in between. CDR3 residues: CASSQESVRGQPQHF. The CDR3, as DNA: TGTGCCAGCAGCCAAGAGTCCGTACGAGGACAGCCCCAGCATTTT.

The chain employs TRBV7-6 and TRBJ2-2; the match to TRBD1 covers 7 bases. Germline V gene lookup returns CDR1 SGHVS and CDR2 FNYEAQ. The CDR3 extends over 15 amino acids. The V and J ends lost 5 bases and 4 bases, in that order; junction bases with no gene match: 7. CDR3 in DNA: TGTGCCAGCAGCCCACGGGACAGACTCACCGGGGAGCTGTTTTTT. Protein: CASSPRDRLTGELFF.

The chain has TRBV6-6 and TRBJ2-5, with 7 bases matching TRBD1. CDR1 MNHNY and CDR2 SVGAGI come from the germline V gene (reference sequence). V dropped 6 bases and J dropped 4; count of bases not matched to a gene: 11. This CDR3 is built from 15 residues. The chain's CDR3 is CASRTRGPTGETQYF. The DNA for the CDR3 is TGTGCCAGCAGGACGAGGGGGCCCACCGGAGAGACCCAGTACTTC.

CDR3 loop: CATNRDYQETQYF. As DNA, the CDR3 is TGTGCCACCAACCGGGACTACCAAGAGACCCAGTACTTC. The chain is built from TRBV15 and TRBJ2-5; possibly TRBD2 for D (6 bases). CDR3 size: 13 residues. Per the germline V gene, CDR1 is LNHNV and CDR2 is YYDKDF (reference sequence). V gave up 7 bases and J gave up 0 bases, with 9 bases separating them. Full variable domain (outside the CDR3, taken from reference TRBV15 and TRBJ2-5): DAMVIQNPRYQVTQFGKPVTLSCSQTLNHNVMYWYQQKSSQAPKLLFHYYDKDFNNEADTPDNFQSRRPNTSFCFLDIRSPGLGDTAMYLCATNRDYQETQYFGPGTRLLVL.

The chain employs TRBV4-3 and TRBJ2-6; TRBD1 matches at 7 bases. Losses at the gene ends were 1 base for V and 0 bases for J; bases not matched to a gene: 6. Germline CDR1 reads LGHNA; CDR2 reads YSLEER. CDR3 length equals 18 residues. This CDR3 is CASSQGETGRSGANVLTF. Written as DNA, the CDR3 is TGCGCCAGCAGCCAAGGTGAGACAGGGCGCTCTGGGGCCAACGTCCTGACTTTC.

The CDR3 bases are TGTGCCAGCAGCGTACAAGCGGGGGGGACCTACGAGCAGTACTTC. It encodes CASSVQAGGTYEQYF. The chain has TRBV9 and TRBJ2-7; 10 bases line up with TRBD2. The CDR3 has 15 residues. CDR1 SGDLS and CDR2 YYNGEE come from the germline V gene. V shed 1 base, J shed 2 bases, and the junction held 3 bases outside the gene matches.

This clone was seen a handful of times. This sequence joins TRBV11-2 and TRBJ2-2, with 9 positions matching TRBD2. CDR1 is SGHAT and CDR2 is FQNNGV in the germline V gene. The CDR3 is 15 residues long. The V segment lost 5 bases and the J segment 4 bases; nucleotides outside the gene matches: 5. The CDR3 bases are TGTGCCAGCAGCCAAGCTAGCGGGGCCACCGGGGAGCTGTTTTTT. It encodes CASSQASGATGELFF. The variable domain in full, with the rest retrieved from reference TRBV11-2 and TRBJ2-2, is EAGVAQSPRYKIIEKRQSVAFWCNPISGHATLYWYQQILGQGPKLLIQFQNNGVVDDSQLPKDRFSAERLKGVDSTLKIQPAKLEDSAVYLCASSQASGATGELFFGEGSRLTVL.

Many counts were recorded for this clone. V usage is TRBV7-9 and J usage is TRBJ1-2; D is uncertain. Trimming removed 5 bases at V and 8 bases at J, with 18 bases between. CDR1 is SEHNR and CDR2 is FQNEAQ in the germline V gene (reference sequence). CDR3 size: 14 residues. The CDR3 region is CASSPQTYTEGYTF. Here the CDR3 DNA reads TGTGCCAGCAGCCCGCAGACTTACACGGAGGGCTACACCTTC. Using reference TRBV7-9 and TRBJ1-2 for the parts outside the CDR3, the full variable domain is DTGVSQNPRHKITKRGQNVTFRCDPISEHNRLYWYRQTLGQGPEFLTYFQNEAQLEKSRLLSDRFSAERPKGSFSTLEIQRTEQGDSAMYLCASSPQTYTEGYTFGSGTRLTVV.

CDR3 loop: CASSRRGRAETQYF. The CDR3 DNA is TGTGCCAGCAGTCGAAGGGGGCGAGCAGAGACCCAGTACTTC. J is TRBJ2-5 and V is TRBV28, with 7 bases fitting TRBD1. Germline CDR1 MDHEN, CDR2 SYDVKM. With 5 bases clipped from V and 4 bases from J, the junction kept 7 bases outside the gene matches. The CDR3 runs 14 residues.

The chain links TRBV10-3 to TRBJ1-2; maybe TRBD1 (5 bases). V shed 4 bases and J shed 5 bases, with 23 bases lying between them. The CDR3 extends over 17 amino acids. In germline, CDR1 is ENHRY, CDR2 SYGVKD. The CDR3 sequence: CAISGTAGRGDWYGYTF. CDR3 DNA sequence: TGTGCCATCAGTGGGACCGCGGGAAGGGGCGATTGGTATGGCTACACCTTC.

This chain connects TRBV2 to TRBJ2-5; 10 bases agree with TRBD1. The CDR3 is made up of 13 amino acids. The junction had 0 bases not matched to a gene; V was cut back by 6 bases and J by 2 bases. The germline gives CDR1 SNHLY, CDR2 FYNNEI. Written as DNA, the CDR3 is TGTGCCAGCAGGGGACAGGGGCAAGAGACCCAGTACTTC. Translated: CASRGQGQETQYF.